Sequencing of this T cell receptor beta chain was carried out in a study of T cell changes during pregnancy in multiple sclerosis. Produced via immunoSEQ multiplex PCR; TCRdb's table is partial and in-frame only. The profile shows 40,000 to 55,000 clones, around 90% of them singletons. Germline CDR1 reads MDHEN; CDR2 reads SYDVKM. The CDR3 spans 17 residues. Losses at the gene ends were 8 bases for V and 3 bases for J; bases not matched to a gene: 15. This clone was seen once. The starting material was CD4+ T cells from peripheral blood mononuclear cells, obtained before pregnancy. The chain joins TRBV28 to TRBJ1-5, with 8 bases lining up with TRBD1. This TCR was recovered from a female donor with multiple sclerosis, enrolled in a pregnancy study. CDR3 sequence: CASAAETGVSHNQPQHF. As DNA, the CDR3 is TGTGCCAGCGCAGCCGAGACAGGGGTTAGTCACAATCAGCCCCAGCATTTT.